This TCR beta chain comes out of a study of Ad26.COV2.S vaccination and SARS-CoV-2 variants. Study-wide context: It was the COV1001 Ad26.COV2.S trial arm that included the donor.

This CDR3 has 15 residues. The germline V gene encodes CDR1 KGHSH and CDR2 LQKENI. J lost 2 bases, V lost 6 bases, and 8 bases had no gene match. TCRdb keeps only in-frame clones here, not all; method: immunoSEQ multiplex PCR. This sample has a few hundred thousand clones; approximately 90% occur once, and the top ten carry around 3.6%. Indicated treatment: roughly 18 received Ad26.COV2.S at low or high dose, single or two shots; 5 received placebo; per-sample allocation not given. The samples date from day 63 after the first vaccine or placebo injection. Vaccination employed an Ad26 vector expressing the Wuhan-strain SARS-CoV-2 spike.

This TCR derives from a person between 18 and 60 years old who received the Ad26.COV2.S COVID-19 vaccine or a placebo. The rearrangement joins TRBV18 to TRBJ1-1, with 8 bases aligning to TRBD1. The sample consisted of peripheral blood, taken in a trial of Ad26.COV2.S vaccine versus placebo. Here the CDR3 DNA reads TGTGCCAGCTCTCTGAATGGACAGGGTAACACTGAAGCTTTCTTT. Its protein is CASSLNGQGNTEAFF.